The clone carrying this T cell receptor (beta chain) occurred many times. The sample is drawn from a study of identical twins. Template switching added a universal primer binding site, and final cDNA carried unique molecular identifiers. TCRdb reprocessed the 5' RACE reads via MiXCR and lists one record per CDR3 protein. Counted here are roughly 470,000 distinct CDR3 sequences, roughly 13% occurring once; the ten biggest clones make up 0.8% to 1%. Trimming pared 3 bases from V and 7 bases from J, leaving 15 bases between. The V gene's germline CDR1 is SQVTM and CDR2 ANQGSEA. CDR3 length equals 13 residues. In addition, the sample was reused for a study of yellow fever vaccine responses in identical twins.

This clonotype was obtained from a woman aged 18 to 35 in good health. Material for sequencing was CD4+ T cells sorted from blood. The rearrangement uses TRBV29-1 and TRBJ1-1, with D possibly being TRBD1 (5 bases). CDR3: CSVDLGDRVEAFF. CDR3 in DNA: TGCAGCGTTGATTTGGGAGACAGAGTTGAAGCTTTCTTT.